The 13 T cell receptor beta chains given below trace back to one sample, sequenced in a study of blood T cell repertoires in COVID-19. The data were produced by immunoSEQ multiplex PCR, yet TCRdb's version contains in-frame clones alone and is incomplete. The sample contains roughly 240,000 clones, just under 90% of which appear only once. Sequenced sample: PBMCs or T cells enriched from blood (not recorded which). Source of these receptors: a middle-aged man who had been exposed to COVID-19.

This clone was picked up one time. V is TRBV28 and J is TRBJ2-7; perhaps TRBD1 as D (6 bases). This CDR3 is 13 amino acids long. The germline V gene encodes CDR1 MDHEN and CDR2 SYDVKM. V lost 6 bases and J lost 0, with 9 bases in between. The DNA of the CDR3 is TGTGCCAGCAGGGGGGCGAGCTCCTACGAGCAGTACGTC. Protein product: CASRGASSYEQYV.

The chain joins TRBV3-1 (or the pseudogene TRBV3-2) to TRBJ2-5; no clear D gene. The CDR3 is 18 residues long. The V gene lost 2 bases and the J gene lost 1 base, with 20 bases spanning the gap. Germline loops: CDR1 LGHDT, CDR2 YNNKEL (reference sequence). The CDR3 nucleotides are TGTGCCAGCAGCCAAATCCCGTGGGCCTTATATCCCCAAGAGACCCAGTACTTC. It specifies CASSQIPWALYPQETQYF.

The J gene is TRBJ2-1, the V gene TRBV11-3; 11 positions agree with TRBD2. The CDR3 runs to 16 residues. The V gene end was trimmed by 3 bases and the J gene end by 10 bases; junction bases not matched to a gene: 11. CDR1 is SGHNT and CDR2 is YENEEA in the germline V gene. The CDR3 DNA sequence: TGTGCCAGCAGCTTTGCCGGGACTAGCGGCCATGAGGAGCAGTTCTTC. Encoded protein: CASSFAGTSGHEEQFF.

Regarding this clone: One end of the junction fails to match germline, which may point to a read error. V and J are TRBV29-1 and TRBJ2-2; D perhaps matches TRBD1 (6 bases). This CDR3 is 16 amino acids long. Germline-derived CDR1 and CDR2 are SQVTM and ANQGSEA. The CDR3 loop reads CSVRLWGQGNSGELFF. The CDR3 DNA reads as TGCAGCGTTCGGTTGTGGGGGCAGGGGAACAGCGGGGAGCTGTTTTTT.

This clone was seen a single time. This chain's CDR3 is CASRSRGTEAFF. The CDR3 region has the DNA TGTGCCAGCCGGTCTCGAGGCACTGAAGCTTTCTTT. The chain joins TRBV28 to TRBJ1-1, with D unclear. Germline V gene data show CDR1 as MDHEN and CDR2 as SYDVKM. The CDR3 contains 12 residues. V dropped 8 bases and J dropped 4 bases, with 11 bases sitting between them.

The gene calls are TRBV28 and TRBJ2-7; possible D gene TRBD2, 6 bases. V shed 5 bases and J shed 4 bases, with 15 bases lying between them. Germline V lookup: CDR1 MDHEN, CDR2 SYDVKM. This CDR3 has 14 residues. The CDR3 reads CASSPRGLLYEQYV. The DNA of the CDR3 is TGTGCCAGCAGTCCTCGGGGACTTCTTTACGAGCAGTACGTC.

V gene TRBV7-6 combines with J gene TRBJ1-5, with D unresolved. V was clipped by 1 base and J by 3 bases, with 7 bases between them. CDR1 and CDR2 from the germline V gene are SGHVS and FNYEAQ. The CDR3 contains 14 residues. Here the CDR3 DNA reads TGTGCCAGCAGCTTAGGTGGGCACAATCAGCCCCAGCATTTT. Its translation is CASSLGGHNQPQHF.

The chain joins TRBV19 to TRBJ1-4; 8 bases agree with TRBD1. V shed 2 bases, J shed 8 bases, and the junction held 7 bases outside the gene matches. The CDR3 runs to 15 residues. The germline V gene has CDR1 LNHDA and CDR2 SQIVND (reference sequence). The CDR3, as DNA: TGTGCCAGTAGTATAAGAGGGACAGGCTGGGAAAAACTGTTTTTT. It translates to CASSIRGTGWEKLFF.

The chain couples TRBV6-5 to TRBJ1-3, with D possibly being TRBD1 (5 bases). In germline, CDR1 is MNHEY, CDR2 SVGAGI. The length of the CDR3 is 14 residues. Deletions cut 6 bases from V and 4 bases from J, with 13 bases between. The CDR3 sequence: CASSAGTEGNTIYF. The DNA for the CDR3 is TGTGCCAGCAGCGCCGGGACTGAAGGAAACACCATATATTTT.

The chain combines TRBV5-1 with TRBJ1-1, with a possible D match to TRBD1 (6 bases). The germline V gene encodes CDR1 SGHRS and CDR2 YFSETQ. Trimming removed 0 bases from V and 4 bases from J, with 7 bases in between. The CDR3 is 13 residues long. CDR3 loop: CASSLGGGTEAFF. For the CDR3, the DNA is TGCGCCAGCAGCTTGGGAGGGGGCACTGAAGCTTTCTTT. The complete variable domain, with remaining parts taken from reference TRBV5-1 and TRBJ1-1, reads KAGVTQTPRYLIKTRGQQVTLSCSPISGHRSVSWYQQTPGQGLQFLFEYFSETQRNKGNFPGRFSGRQFSNSRSEMNVSTLELGDSALYLCASSLGGGTEAFFGQGTRLTVV.

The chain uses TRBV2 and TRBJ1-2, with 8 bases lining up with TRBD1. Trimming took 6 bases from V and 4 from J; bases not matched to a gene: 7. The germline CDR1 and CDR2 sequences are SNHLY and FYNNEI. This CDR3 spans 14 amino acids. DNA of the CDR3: TGTGCCAGCAGGGTCGGACAGGGAGGCTATGGCTACACCTTC. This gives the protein CASRVGQGGYGYTF. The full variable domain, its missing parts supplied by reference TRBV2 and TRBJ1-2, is EPEVTQTPSHQVTQMGQEVILRCVPISNHLYFYWYRQILGQKVEFLVSFYNNEISEKSEIFDDQFSVERPDGSNFTLKIRSTKLEDSAMYFCASRVGQGGYGYTFGSGTRLTVV.

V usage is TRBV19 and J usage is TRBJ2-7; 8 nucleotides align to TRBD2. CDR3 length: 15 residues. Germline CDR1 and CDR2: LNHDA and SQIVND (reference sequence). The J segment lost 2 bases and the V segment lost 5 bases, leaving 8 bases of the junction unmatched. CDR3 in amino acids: CASSHGPGGTYEQYF. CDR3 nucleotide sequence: TGTGCCAGTAGTCACGGTCCGGGGGGGACCTACGAGCAGTACTTC.

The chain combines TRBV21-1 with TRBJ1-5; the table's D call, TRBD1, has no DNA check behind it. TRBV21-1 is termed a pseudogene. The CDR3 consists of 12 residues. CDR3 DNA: TGTGCCAGCAGCAAAAAGGGGCAGCCCCAGCATTTT. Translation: CASSKKGQPQHF.